A selection of T cell receptor beta chains follows, all from one sample in a study of blood T cells in healthy people across ages. TCRdb reanalysed the 5' RACE reads using MiXCR and keeps one entry per CDR3 protein. Among over 600,000 distinct CDR3 sequences, around half were seen once, and the ten largest hold 15% to 20%. Sample: blood. These receptors originate from an elderly man in good health. CDR3s include the opening cysteine and the closing phenylalanine or tryptophan. Fields, in order: D gene, J gene, V gene, clone size, CDR3 protein, CDR3 DNA. D genes are given only for firm matches. Some rows mark clone size as missing; the rest say once, few, many or name a class of expanded clone.

TRBD2	TRBJ2-5	TRBV4-3	few	CASSQELLAGVSETQYF	TGCGCCAGCAGCCAAGAATTGCTAGCGGGAGTATCGGAGACCCAGTACTTC
TRBD2	TRBJ2-1	TRBV18	-	CASSPDASGRNEQFF	TGTGCCAGCTCACCGGATGCTAGCGGGAGGAATGAGCAGTTCTTC
-	TRBJ1-2	TRBV10-3	-	CAIPGRYNYGYTF	TGTGCCATCCCAGGCAGGTATAACTATGGCTACACCTTC
-	TRBJ2-6	TRBV7-2	-	CASSSGAALGANVLTF	TGTGCCAGCAGCTCGGGGGCTGCCCTTGGGGCCAACGTCCTGACTTTC
-	TRBJ2-3	TRBV12-3/TRBV12-4	-	CASSPHGSSTDTQYF	TGTGCCAGCAGTCCACATGGATCTAGCACAGATACGCAGTATTTT
-	TRBJ2-4	TRBV6-2/TRBV6-3	-	CASSLDRRAKNIQYF	TGTGCCAGCAGCCTGGACAGACGGGCCAAAAACATTCAGTACTTC
-	TRBJ1-1	TRBV4-3	-	CASSQELGEEDTEAFF	TGCGCCAGCAGCCAAGAATTAGGGGAAGAGGACACTGAAGCTTTCTTT
-	TRBJ1-1	TRBV29-1	-	CSVAIAGLNTEAFF	TGCAGCGTGGCGATCGCGGGATTGAACACTGAAGCTTTCTTT
TRBD2	TRBJ2-3	TRBV29-1	few	CSGGRAGTDTQYF	TGCAGCGGTGGGAGGGCCGGGACAGATACGCAGTATTTT
-	TRBJ1-2	TRBV2	-	CVSRELRDNYGYTF	TGTGTCAGCAGAGAATTGCGGGACAACTATGGCTACACCTTC
TRBD2	TRBJ2-4	TRBV20-1	few	CSARTSGSAIQYF	TGCAGTGCAAGGACTAGCGGGAGTGCCATTCAGTACTTC
-	TRBJ1-1	TRBV6-5	-	CASREQGVNTEAFF	TGTGCCAGCAGGGAACAGGGCGTGAACACTGAAGCTTTCTTT
-	TRBJ1-6	TRBV12-3/TRBV12-4	-	CASSFFPDWPPTGSPLNF	TGTGCCAGCAGTTTCTTTCCAGATTGGCCACCTACCGGTTCACCCCTCAACTTT
TRBD1	TRBJ2-5	TRBV27	few	CASSWTGKETQYF	TGTGCCAGCAGTTGGACAGGAAAAGAGACCCAGTACTTC
TRBD2	TRBJ2-3	TRBV25-1	-	CVRSGRSGGREADTQYF	TGTGTCAGGAGCGGCCGGTCGGGCGGGAGGGAGGCAGATACGCAGTATTTT
-	TRBJ2-1	TRBV7-6	-	CASTAGMYNEQFF	TGTGCCAGCACGGCGGGGATGTACAATGAGCAGTTCTTC
-	TRBJ2-7	TRBV4-1	-	CASSQESLGEYEQYF	TGCGCCAGCAGCCAAGAGTCACTCGGGGAATACGAGCAGTACTTC
TRBD1	TRBJ1-1	TRBV28	-	CASSHGRDRQAFF	TGTGCCAGCAGTCACGGCCGGGACAGACAAGCTTTCTTT
-	TRBJ1-1	TRBV12-3/TRBV12-4	-	CASSIPRLSEAFF	TGTGCCAGCAGCATCCCCAGACTGAGTGAAGCTTTCTTT
TRBD2	TRBJ2-7	TRBV7-2	few	CASSLGLAGVSPEQYF	TGTGCCAGCAGCTTAGGGCTAGCGGGAGTATCACCCGAGCAGTACTTC
-	TRBJ2-1	TRBV20-1	-	CSAGPNEQFF	TGCAGTGCTGGCCCCAATGAGCAGTTCTTC
TRBD1	TRBJ2-3	TRBV28	many	CASSSTGTGRADTQYF	TGTGCCAGCAGTTCCACCGGGACAGGGAGGGCAGATACGCAGTATTTT
-	TRBJ2-5	TRBV12-3/TRBV12-4	many	CASSQTGTLQETQYF	TGTGCCAGCAGCCAGACCGGGACCCTTCAAGAGACCCAGTACTTC
TRBD1	TRBJ2-5	TRBV20-1	-	CSARDWSLLTGGSETQYF	TGCAGTGCTAGAGATTGGTCCCTCCTGACAGGGGGCTCGGAGACCCAGTACTTC
-	TRBJ2-7	TRBV12-3/TRBV12-4	-	CASSPLVDSEQYF	TGTGCCAGCAGTCCGCTAGTTGACAGCGAGCAGTACTTC
TRBD2	TRBJ2-5	TRBV20-1	-	CGARALAGDVQTQYF	TGCGGTGCTAGAGCACTAGCGGGAGATGTACAGACCCAGTACTTC
-	TRBJ2-3	TRBV27	-	CASSSVNTDTRYF	TGTGCCAGCAGTTCGGTCAACACAGATACGCGGTATTTT
-	TRBJ2-1	TRBV12-3/TRBV12-4	-	CASTPGLGAGNNEQFF	TGTGCCAGCACTCCCGGGTTGGGGGCGGGGAATAATGAGCAGTTCTTC
-	TRBJ2-4	TRBV4-3	-	CASSQVESGKNIQYF	TGCGCCAGCAGCCAAGTGGAGTCAGGAAAAAACATTCAGTACTTC
-	TRBJ2-7	TRBV28	-	CASSQAGTRTYEQYF	TGTGCCAGCAGTCAGGCGGGGACCCGAACCTACGAGCAGTACTTC
-	TRBJ2-5	TRBV5-1	-	CASSWRPLGETQYF	TGCGCCAGCAGCTGGAGGCCCCTTGGCGAGACCCAGTACTTC
TRBD1	TRBJ1-2	TRBV13	-	CASGNRGLDGYTF	TGTGCCAGCGGAAACAGGGGGCTTGATGGCTACACCTTC
TRBD2	TRBJ2-1	TRBV7-2	once	CASSLGRSSGVNEQFF	TGTGCCAGCAGCTTAGGCCGTTCTAGCGGGGTTAATGAGCAGTTCTTC
-	TRBJ2-7	TRBV4-2	-	CASSQEGTDVIRAYEQYF	TGTGCCAGCAGCCAAGAGGGGACGGATGTTATTCGGGCCTACGAGCAGTACTTC
TRBD2	TRBJ2-1	TRBV6-5	-	CASKESTSGTDEQFF	TGTGCCAGCAAGGAGTCGACTAGCGGGACCGATGAGCAGTTCTTC
-	TRBJ2-4	TRBV9	-	CANSADQGHSYEQYF	TGTGCCAACAGCGCCGACCAGGGGCACTCCTACGAACAGTACTTC
TRBD1	TRBJ2-1	TRBV6-6	-	CAIRETGGVNEQFF	TGTGCCATCCGGGAGACAGGGGGTGTCAATGAGCAGTTCTTC
-	TRBJ2-1	TRBV12-5	-	CASGWDRNEQFF	TGTGCTAGTGGTTGGGACCGTAATGAGCAGTTCTTC
TRBD2	TRBJ2-5	TRBV7-2	few	CASTLSGTSGGQETQYF	TGTGCCAGCACCCTATCGGGTACTAGCGGGGGGCAAGAGACCCAGTACTTC
TRBD2	TRBJ2-7	TRBV12-3/TRBV12-4	few	CASSRTSGANYEQYF	TGTGCCAGTTCCAGGACTAGCGGGGCCAACTACGAGCAGTACTTC
-	TRBJ2-1	TRBV6-5	-	CASGNQPYEQFF	TGTGCCAGCGGGAACCAACCCTACGAGCAGTTCTTC
-	TRBJ1-2	TRBV5-5	-	CASSLDRREGNYGYTF	TGTGCCAGCAGCTTGGATAGGCGGGAGGGGAACTATGGCTACACCTTC
-	TRBJ1-4	TRBV28	-	CASISHGAQDEKLFF	TGTGCCAGCATCTCCCACGGGGCCCAGGATGAAAAACTGTTTTTT
-	TRBJ2-2	TRBV5-1	-	CASSLEGQPNTGELFF	TGCGCCAGCAGCTTGGAAGGACAACCGAACACCGGGGAGCTGTTTTTT
TRBD2	TRBJ2-7	TRBV7-9	-	CASSSKGASGSIYEQYF	TGTGCCAGCAGCTCCAAGGGAGCTAGCGGGAGTATATACGAGCAGTACTTC
-	TRBJ2-1	TRBV12-5	-	CASGLVVYNEQFF	TGTGCTAGTGGTTTGGTAGTGTACAATGAGCAGTTCTTC